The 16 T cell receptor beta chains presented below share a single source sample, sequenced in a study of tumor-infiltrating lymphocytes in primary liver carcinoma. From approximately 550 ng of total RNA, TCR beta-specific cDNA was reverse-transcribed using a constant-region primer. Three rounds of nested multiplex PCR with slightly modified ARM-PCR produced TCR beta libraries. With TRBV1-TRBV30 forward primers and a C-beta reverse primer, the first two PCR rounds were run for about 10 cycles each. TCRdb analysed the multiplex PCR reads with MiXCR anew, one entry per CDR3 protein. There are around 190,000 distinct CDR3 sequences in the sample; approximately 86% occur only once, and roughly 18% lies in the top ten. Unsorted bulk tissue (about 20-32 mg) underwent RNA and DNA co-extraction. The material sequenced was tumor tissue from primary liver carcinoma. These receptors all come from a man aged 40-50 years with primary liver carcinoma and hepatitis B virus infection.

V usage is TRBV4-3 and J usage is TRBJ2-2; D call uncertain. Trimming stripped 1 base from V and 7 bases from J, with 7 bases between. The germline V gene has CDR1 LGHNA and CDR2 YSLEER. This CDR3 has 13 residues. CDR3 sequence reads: CASSQVWNGELFF. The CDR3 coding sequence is TGCGCCAGCAGCCAAGTTTGGAACGGGGAGCTGTTTTTT.

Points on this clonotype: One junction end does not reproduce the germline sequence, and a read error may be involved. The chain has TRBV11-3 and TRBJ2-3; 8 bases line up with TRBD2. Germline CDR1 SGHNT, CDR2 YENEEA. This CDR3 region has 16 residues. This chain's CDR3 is CTRSLDSGSLTDMQYF. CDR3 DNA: TGTACCAGGAGCTTAGACAGCGGGAGTTTAACAGATATGCAGTATTTT.

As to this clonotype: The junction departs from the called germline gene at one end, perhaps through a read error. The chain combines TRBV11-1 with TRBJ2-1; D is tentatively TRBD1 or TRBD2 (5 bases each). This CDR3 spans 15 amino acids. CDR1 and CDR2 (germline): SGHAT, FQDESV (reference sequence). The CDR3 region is CTSSFQGPLDNEQFF. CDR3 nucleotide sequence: TGTACCAGTAGTTTCCAGGGACCGCTGGACAATGAGCAGTTCTTC.

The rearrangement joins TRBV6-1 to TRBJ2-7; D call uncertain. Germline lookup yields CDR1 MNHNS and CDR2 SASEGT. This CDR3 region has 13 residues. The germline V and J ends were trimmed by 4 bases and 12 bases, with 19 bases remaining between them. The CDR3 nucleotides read TGTGCCAGCAGTGTTACCGGGCTCTACAAGCGGTACTTC. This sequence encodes CASSVTGLYKRYF.

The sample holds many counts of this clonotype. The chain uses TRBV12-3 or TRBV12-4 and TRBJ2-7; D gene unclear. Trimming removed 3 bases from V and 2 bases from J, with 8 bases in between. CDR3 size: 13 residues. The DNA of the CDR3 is TGTGCCAGCAGTTTCGGCCACGCCTACGAGCAGTACTTC. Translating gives CASSFGHAYEQYF.

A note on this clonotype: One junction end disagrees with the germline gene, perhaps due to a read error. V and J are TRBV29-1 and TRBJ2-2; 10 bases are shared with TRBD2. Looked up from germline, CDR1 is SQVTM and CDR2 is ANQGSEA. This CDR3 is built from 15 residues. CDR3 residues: CSDGTSAANTGKLLF. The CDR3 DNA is TGCAGCGATGGGACTAGCGCGGCGAATACCGGGAAGCTGCTTTTT.

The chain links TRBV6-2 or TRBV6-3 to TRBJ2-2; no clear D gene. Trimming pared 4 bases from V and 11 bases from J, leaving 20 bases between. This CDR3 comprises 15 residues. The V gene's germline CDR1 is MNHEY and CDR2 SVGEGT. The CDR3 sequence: CASSWAASNIGELFF. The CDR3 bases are TGTGCCAGCAGTTGGGCAGCCTCGAACATCGGAGAGCTGTTTTTT.

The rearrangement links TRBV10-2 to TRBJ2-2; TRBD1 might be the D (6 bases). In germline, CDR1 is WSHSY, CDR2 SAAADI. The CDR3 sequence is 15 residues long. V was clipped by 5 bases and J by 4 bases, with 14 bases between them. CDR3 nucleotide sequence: TGCGCCAGCAGTTTCCCAGGGGTCATCACCGGGGAGCTGTTTTTT. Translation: CASSFPGVITGELFF.

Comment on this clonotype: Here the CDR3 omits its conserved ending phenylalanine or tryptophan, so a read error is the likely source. The CDR3 DNA reads as TGCGCCAGCAGCCCTTCGTTGTCCCAGTCGGCTAGTGGCACTGAAGCTTTCATT. Its protein is CASSPSLSQSASGTEAFI. The V and J genes are TRBV5-1 and TRBJ1-1, with D unresolved. CDR1 and CDR2 (germline): SGHRS, YFSETQ. The CDR3 runs 18 residues. V was trimmed by 4 bases and J by 4 bases, leaving 26 bases between them.

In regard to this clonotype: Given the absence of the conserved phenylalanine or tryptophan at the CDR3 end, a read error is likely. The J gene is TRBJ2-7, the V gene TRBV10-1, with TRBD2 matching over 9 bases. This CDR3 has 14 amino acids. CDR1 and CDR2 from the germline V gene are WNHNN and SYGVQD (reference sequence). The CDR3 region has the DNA TGCGTCAGCAGTGGGGAGACTAGCGGATATGAGCAGTACCTC. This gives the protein CVSSGETSGYEQYL.

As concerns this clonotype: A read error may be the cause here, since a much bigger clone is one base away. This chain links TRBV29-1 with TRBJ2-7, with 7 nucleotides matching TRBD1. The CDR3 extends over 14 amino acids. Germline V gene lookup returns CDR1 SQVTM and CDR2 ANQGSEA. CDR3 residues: CSVAGTASSYEQCF. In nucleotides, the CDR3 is TGCAGCGTCGCCGGGACAGCGAGTTCCTACGAGCAGTGCTTC.

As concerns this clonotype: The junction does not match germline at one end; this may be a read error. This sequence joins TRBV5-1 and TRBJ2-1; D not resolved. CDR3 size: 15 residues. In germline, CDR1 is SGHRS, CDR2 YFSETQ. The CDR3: CASGLVGDPYNEQFF. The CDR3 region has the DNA TGCGCCAGCGGCTTGGTTGGGGATCCCTACAATGAACAGTTCTTC. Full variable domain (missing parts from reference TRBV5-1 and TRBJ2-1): KAGVTQTPRYLIKTRGQQVTLSCSPISGHRSVSWYQQTPGQGLQFLFEYFSETQRNKGNFPGRFSGRQFSNSRSEMNVSTLELGDSALYLCASGLVGDPYNEQFFGPGTRLTVL.

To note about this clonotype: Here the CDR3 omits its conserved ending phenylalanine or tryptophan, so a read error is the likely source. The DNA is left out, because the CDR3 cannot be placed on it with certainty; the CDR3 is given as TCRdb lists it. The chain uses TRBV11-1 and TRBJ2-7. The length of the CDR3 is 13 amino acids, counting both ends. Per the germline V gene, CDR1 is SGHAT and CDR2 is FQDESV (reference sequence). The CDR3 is CTSRGRRSYEEYY.

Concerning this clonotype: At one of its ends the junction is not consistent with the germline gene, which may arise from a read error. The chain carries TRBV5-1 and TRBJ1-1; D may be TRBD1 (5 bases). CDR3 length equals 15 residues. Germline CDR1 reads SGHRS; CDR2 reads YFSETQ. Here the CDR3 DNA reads TGCGCCAGCAGCCTGGAAGTAGGGGAGAGGACTGAAACTTTCTTT. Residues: CASSLEVGERTETFF.

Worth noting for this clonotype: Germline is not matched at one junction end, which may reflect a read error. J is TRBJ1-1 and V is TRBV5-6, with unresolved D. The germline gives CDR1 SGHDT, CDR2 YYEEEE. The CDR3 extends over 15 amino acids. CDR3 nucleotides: TGTACCAGCAGCTTTCCGGGCCTTATTCCCACTGAAGTTTTCTTT. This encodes CTSSFPGLIPTEVFF.

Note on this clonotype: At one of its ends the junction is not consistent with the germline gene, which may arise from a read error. In nucleotides, the CDR3 is TGTGCCAGCAGCCGGACGAGTAACCAAGAGACTCAGTACTTC. This encodes CASSRTSNQETQYF. The chain combines TRBV11-2 with TRBJ2-5, with unresolved D. This CDR3 is built from 14 residues. Per the germline V gene, CDR1 is SGHAT and CDR2 is FQNNGV.